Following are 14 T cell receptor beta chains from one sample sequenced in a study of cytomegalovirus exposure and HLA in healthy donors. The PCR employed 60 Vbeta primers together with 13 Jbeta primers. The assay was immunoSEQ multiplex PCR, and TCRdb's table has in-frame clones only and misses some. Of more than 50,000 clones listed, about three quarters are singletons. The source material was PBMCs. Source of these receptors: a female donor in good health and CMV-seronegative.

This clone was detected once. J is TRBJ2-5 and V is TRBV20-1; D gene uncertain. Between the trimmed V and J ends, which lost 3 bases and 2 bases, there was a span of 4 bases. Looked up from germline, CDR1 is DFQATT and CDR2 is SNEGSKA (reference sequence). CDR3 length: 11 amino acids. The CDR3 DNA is TGCAGTGCTAGGGCTCAAGAGACCCAGTACTTC. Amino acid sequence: CSARAQETQYF.

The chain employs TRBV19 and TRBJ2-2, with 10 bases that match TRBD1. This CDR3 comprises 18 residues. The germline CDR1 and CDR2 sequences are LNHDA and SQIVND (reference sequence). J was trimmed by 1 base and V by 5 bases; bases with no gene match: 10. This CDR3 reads CASSLPGTGVGNTGELFF. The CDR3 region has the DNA TGTGCCAGTAGTTTACCCGGGACAGGGGTAGGGAACACCGGGGAGCTGTTTTTT.

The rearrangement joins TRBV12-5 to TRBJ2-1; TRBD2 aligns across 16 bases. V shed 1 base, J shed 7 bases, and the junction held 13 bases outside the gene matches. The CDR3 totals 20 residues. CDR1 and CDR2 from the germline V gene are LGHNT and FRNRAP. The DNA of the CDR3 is TGTGCTAGTGGTTTGGACCCGGGACTAGCGGGAGGGCCAGTATCTAATGAGCAGTTCTTC. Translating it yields CASGLDPGLAGGPVSNEQFF.

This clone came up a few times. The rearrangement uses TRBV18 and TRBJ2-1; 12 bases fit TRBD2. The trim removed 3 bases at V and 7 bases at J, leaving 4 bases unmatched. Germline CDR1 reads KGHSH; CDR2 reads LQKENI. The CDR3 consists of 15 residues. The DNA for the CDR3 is TGTGCCAGCTCACCCCCCGGGACTAGCGGGAATGAGCAGTTCTTC. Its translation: CASSPPGTSGNEQFF. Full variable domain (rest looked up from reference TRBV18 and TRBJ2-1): NAGVMQNPRHLVRRRGQEARLRCSPMKGHSHVYWYRQLPEEGLKFMVYLQKENIIDESGMPKERFSAEFPKEGPSILRIQQVVRGDSAAYFCASSPPGTSGNEQFFGPGTRLTVL.

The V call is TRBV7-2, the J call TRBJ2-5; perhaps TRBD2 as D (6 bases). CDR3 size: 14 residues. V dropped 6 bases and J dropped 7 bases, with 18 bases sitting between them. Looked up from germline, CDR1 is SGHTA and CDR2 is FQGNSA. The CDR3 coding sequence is TGTGCCAGCAGTCGCGGCCAGCCCGGGGGGACCCAGTACTTC. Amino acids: CASSRGQPGGTQYF.

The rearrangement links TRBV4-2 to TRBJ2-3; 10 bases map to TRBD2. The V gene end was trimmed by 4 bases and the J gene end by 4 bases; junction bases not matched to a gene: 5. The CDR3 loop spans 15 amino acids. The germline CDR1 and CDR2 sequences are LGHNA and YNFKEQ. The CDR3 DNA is TGTGCCAGCAGCCTTCTAGCGGGAGCGGCAGATACGCAGTATTTT. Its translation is CASSLLAGAADTQYF.

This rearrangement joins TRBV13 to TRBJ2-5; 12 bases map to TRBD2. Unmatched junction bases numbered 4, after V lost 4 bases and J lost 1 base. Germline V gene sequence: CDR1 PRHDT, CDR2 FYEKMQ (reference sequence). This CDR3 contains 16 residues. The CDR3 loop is CASSSRTSGAQETQYF. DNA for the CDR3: TGTGCCAGCAGCTCCCGGACTAGCGGGGCCCAAGAGACCCAGTACTTC.

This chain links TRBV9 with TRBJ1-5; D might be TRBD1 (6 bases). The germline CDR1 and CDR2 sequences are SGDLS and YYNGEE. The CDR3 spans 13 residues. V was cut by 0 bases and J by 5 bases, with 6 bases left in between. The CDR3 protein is CASSVEGDQPQHF. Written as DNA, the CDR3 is TGTGCCAGCAGCGTAGAGGGGGATCAGCCCCAGCATTTT.

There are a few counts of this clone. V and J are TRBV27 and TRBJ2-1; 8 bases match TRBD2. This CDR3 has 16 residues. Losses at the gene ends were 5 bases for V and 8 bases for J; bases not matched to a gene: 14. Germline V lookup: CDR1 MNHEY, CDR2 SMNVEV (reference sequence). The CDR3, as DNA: TGTGCCAGCAGTGCCCTGTGGGGCGGGAGGTCGGATGAGCAGTTCTTC. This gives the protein CASSALWGGRSDEQFF.

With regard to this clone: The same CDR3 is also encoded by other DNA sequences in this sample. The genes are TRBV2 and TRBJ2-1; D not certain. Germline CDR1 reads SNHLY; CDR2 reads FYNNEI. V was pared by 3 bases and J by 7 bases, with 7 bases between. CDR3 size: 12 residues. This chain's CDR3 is CASSEPANEQFF. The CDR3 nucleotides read TGTGCCAGCAGTGAGCCAGCGAATGAGCAGTTCTTC.

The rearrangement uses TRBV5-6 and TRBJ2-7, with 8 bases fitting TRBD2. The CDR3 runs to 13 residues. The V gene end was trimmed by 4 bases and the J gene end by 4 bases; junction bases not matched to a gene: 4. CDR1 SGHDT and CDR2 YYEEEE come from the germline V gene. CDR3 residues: CASSTPGGYEQYF. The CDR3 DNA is TGTGCCAGCAGCACCCCGGGAGGGTACGAGCAGTACTTC.

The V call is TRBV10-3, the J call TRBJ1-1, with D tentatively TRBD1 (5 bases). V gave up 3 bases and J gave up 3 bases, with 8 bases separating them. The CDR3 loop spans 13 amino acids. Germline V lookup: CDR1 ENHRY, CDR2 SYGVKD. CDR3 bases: TGTGCCATCAGTGATGCGGGGGACACTGAAGCTTTCTTT. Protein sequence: CAISDAGDTEAFF.

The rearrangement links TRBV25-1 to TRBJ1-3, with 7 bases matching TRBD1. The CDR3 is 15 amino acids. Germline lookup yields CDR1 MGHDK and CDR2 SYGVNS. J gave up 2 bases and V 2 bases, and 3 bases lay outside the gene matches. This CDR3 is CASSEGQGAGNTIYF. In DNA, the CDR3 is TGTGCCAGCAGTGAAGGGCAGGGGGCTGGAAACACCATATATTTT.

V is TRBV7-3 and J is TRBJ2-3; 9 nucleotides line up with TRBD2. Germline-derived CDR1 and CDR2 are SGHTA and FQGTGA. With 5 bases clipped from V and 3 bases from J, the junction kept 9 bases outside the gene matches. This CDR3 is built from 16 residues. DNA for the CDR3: TGTGCCAGCAGCCCTATAGCGGGAGTTCGGACAGATACGCAGTATTTT. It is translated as CASSPIAGVRTDTQYF.